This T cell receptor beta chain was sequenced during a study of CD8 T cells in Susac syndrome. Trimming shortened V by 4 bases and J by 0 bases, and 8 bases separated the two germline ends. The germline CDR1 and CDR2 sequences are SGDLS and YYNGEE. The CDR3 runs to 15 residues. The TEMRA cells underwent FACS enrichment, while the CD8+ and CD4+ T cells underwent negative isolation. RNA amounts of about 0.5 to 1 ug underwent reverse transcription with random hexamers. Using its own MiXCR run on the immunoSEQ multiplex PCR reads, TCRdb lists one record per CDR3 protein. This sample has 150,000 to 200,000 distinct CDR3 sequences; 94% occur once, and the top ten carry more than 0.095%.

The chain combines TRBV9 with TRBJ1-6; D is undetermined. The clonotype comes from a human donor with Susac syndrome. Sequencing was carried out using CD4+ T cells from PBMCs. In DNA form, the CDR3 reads TGTGCCAGCAGCACGACTAGCTCCTATAATTCACCCCTCCACTTT. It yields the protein CASSTTSSYNSPLHF.